This TCR beta chain was sequenced during a study of T cell responses to AZD1222 COVID-19 vaccine. The study's findings and limits: Most donors were white British, females outnumbered males, and clonal diversity was possibly underestimated. The breadth and depth of Spike-specific TCRs increased once two AZD1222 doses had been given. In the spike-specific TCR repertoire, nearly half reportedly target unmutated variant regions. Repertoires were obtained solely post-peak T cell response.

This clone came up a few times. Its antigen is not known. Germline CDR1 and CDR2: SGHVS and FNYEAQ. The CDR3 is 17 residues long. J was trimmed by 7 bases and V by 5 bases; bases with no gene match: 12. Sequenced by immunoSEQ multiplex PCR; TCRdb stores in-frame clones only, minus some. The sample holds around 74,000 clones, about 91% seen once. The specimen was peripheral blood, collected on day 0 of MenACWY control vaccination. The V and J genes are TRBV7-6 and TRBJ1-5; 12 positions match TRBD1. The TCR was taken from an adult in good health. The CDR3 sequence: CASSAGPGTGGLQPQHF. CDR3 sequence (DNA): TGTGCCAGCAGCGCCGGCCCCGGGACAGGGGGCCTGCAGCCCCAGCATTTT. Full variable domain (missing parts from reference TRBV7-6 and TRBJ1-5): GAGVSQSPRYKVTKRGQDVALRCDPISGHVSLYWYRQALGQGPEFLTYFNYEAQQDKSGLPNDRFSAERPEGSISTLTIQRTEQRDSAMYRCASSAGPGTGGLQPQHFGDGTRLSIL.